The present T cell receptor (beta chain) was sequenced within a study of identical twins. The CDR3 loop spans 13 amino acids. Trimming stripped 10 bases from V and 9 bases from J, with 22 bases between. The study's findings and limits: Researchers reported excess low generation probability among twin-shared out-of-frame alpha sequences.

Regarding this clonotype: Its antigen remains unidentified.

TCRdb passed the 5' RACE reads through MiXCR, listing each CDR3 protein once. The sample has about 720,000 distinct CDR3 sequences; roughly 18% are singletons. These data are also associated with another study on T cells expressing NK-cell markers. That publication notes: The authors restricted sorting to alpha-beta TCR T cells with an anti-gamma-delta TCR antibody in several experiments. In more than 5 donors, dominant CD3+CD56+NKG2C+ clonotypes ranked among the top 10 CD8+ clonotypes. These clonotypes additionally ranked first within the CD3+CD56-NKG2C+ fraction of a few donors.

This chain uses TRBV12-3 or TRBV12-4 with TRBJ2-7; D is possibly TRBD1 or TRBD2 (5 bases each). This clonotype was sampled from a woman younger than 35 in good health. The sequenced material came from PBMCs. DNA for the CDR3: TGTGCCACCAGACCTCCGGGACGGTCTGCGCAGTACTTC. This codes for CATRPPGRSAQYF.